Listed below are T cell receptor beta chains from one sample, sequenced in a study of cytomegalovirus exposure and HLA in healthy donors. Libraries were prepared by immunoSEQ multiplex PCR; TCRdb keeps only in-frame clonotypes and omits some of them. The data hold 78,000 or so clones, with almost 97% observed a single time. Sequencing used PBMCs. These receptors were collected from a man aged 18 to 29 in good health and CMV-seropositive. Each CDR3 is given with its conserved first and last residue. A D gene is named only where the DNA matches it firmly. The size field is filled for only some rows; it gives once, few, many or a size class.

clone size,V gene,J gene,CDR3 length,D gene,CDR3 DNA,CDR3 protein
.,TRBV5-1,TRBJ1-2,14,.,TGCGCCAGCACGTCCCCGGGGGAAAGCTATGGCTACACCTTC,CASTSPGESYGYTF
.,TRBV6-5,TRBJ1-4,16,TRBD1,TGTGCCAGCAGTTACGGACAGGGGGCGGATAATGAAAAACTGTTTTTT,CASSYGQGADNEKLFF
.,TRBV14,TRBJ2-1,16,TRBD2,TGTGCCAGCAGCCAAGCCGGGACTAGCGGGTACAATGAGCAGTTCTTC,CASSQAGTSGYNEQFF
.,TRBV19,TRBJ2-1,17,.,TGTGCCAGTAGACGATCAGCAGGCGCTCAAACCTACAATGAGCAGTTCTTC,CASRRSAGAQTYNEQFF
once,TRBV6-6,TRBJ2-2,13,.,TGTGCCAGCAGTTGGGGCCCCGCCGGGGAGCTGTTTTTT,CASSWGPAGELFF
once,TRBV29-1,TRBJ1-2,13,.,TGCAGCGTTGTACGGGGGGAGGACTATGGCTACACCTTC,CSVVRGEDYGYTF
.,TRBV6-5,TRBJ2-7,14,TRBD1,TGTGCCAGCAGCCGGGGACAGGGATCCTACGAGCAGTACTTC,CASSRGQGSYEQYF
.,TRBV6-1,TRBJ2-6,18,TRBD2,TGTGCCAGCAGTGAACCGGGACTAGGGGTTTCTGGGGCCAACGTCCTGACTTTC,CASSEPGLGVSGANVLTF
.,TRBV6-6,TRBJ2-5,15,.,TGTGCCAGCAGTTACTCGAAAGGGGGGGATGCGACCCAGTACTTC,CASSYSKGGDATQYF
.,TRBV6-5,TRBJ1-2,14,TRBD1,TGTGCCAGCAGTTACCAGGGGGCGGGGGATGGCTACACCTTC,CASSYQGAGDGYTF
.,TRBV7-9,TRBJ2-1,16,.,TGTGCCAGCAGCTGGGTTCCCGGGACAATTGTTAATGAGCAGTTCTTC,CASSWVPGTIVNEQFF
.,TRBV29-1,TRBJ2-1,12,.,TGCAGCGGCGGAGGACAGAGCAATGAGCAGTTCTTC,CSGGGQSNEQFF
.,TRBV5-5,TRBJ1-3,15,.,TGTGCCAGCAGCTTGGAGGGGCCCCCTGGAAACACCATATATTTT,CASSLEGPPGNTIYF
.,TRBV15,TRBJ2-7,16,.,TGTGCCACCAGCCTCCTTGGTTCAACCGGGAACTACGAGCAGTACTTC,CATSLLGSTGNYEQYF
.,TRBV7-2,TRBJ1-3,15,TRBD1,TGTGCCAGCAGCTTCGGGACAGGGAAAGGAAACACCATATATTTT,CASSFGTGKGNTIYF
.,TRBV6-1,TRBJ1-1,16,TRBD1,TGTGCCAGCAGTGAAATTGGGACAGCGAGGGGTACTGAAGCTTTCTTT,CASSEIGTARGTEAFF
.,TRBV14,TRBJ2-5,15,.,TGTGCCAGCAGCCAACCGATTGGGGCGCAAGAGACCCAGTACTTC,CASSQPIGAQETQYF
once,TRBV6-5,TRBJ2-3,14,.,TGTGCCAGCAGTTACTCCCTAGCAACAGATACGCAGTATTTT,CASSYSLATDTQYF
.,TRBV4-2,TRBJ2-7,14,.,TGTGCCAGCAGCCAATCAGCTAGCGATTACGAGCAGTACTTC,CASSQSASDYEQYF
.,TRBV5-6,TRBJ2-1,11,.,TGTGCCAGCAGCTCTAACAATGAGCAGTTCTTC,CASSSNNEQFF
.,TRBV6-1,TRBJ2-1,16,.,TGTGCCAGCAGTGATTACGCGGAGGAGGGTTCGTATGAGCAGTTCTTC,CASSDYAEEGSYEQFF
.,TRBV10-3,TRBJ2-7,13,.,TGTGCCATCAGTGAGGGGACAAGCTACGAGCAGTACTTC,CAISEGTSYEQYF
.,TRBV4-1,TRBJ1-6,14,.,TGCGCCAGCAGCCAACCCCAGGGGAATTCACCCCTCCACTTT,CASSQPQGNSPLHF
.,TRBV28,TRBJ1-1,11,.,TGTGCCAGCAGGCGGTACACTGAAGCTTTCTTT,CASRRYTEAFF
.,TRBV5-1,TRBJ1-3,13,.,TGCGCCAGCAGTAGCAACTCTGGAAACACCATATATTTT,CASSSNSGNTIYF
.,TRBV5-4,TRBJ1-1,16,TRBD1,TGTGCCAGCAGCCCCCCGGGACAGGGGTCCTACACTGAAGCTTTCTTT,CASSPPGQGSYTEAFF
.,TRBV29-1,TRBJ2-3,14,TRBD1,TGCAGCGTCGTGGACAGGGAGTACACAGATACGCAGTATTTT,CSVVDREYTDTQYF
.,TRBV5-6,TRBJ2-3,15,.,TGTGCCAGCAGCTTCCAGGGGTCCGGAACAGATACGCAGTATTTT,CASSFQGSGTDTQYF
.,TRBV6-1,TRBJ1-1,13,.,TGTGCCAGCAGTACGCTCAGGGGCACTGAAGCTTTCTTT,CASSTLRGTEAFF
.,TRBV27,TRBJ2-2,17,TRBD1,TGTGCCAGCAGTTTATGGTGGGGACAGACGAACACCGGGGAGCTGTTTTTT,CASSLWWGQTNTGELFF
.,TRBV27,TRBJ2-1,15,.,TGTGCCAGCAGCCCGGGACTCAGCTCCTACAATGAGCAGTTCTTC,CASSPGLSSYNEQFF
once,TRBV27,TRBJ2-7,11,.,TGTGCCAGCAGTTTCGGTCCCGAGCAGTACTTC,CASSFGPEQYF
.,TRBV7-2,TRBJ1-2,14,.,TGTGCCAGCAGCCCTATATCCAGGGACTATGGCTACACCTTC,CASSPISRDYGYTF
.,TRBV6-6,TRBJ2-2,14,TRBD2,TGTGCCAGCAGCCCCCGGGAGGACACCGGGGAGCTGTTTTTT,CASSPREDTGELFF
.,TRBV2,TRBJ2-3,15,.,TGTGCCAGCACGGGACAAATAGTCCCCACAGATACGCAGTATTTT,CASTGQIVPTDTQYF
.,TRBV7-2,TRBJ1-1,14,TRBD1,TGTGCCAGCAGCTTACAGGGGGCAAACACTGAAGCTTTCTTT,CASSLQGANTEAFF
.,TRBV29-1,TRBJ1-2,13,TRBD1,TGCAGCGTGACCGGGACAGGGGGGTATGGCTACACCTTC,CSVTGTGGYGYTF
.,TRBV19,TRBJ2-6,14,TRBD1,TGTGCCAGTCGACAGGGCTCTGGGGCCAACGTCCTGACTTTC,CASRQGSGANVLTF
.,TRBV6-5,TRBJ1-5,15,.,TGTGCCAGCAGTTACTCGAGGGGGTTCGGGCAGCCCCAGCATTTT,CASSYSRGFGQPQHF
.,TRBV2,TRBJ1-4,15,TRBD1,TGTGCCAGCAGCCTCGAGGGACAGGGGAATGAAAAACTGTTTTTT,CASSLEGQGNEKLFF
.,TRBV11-2,TRBJ2-4,14,TRBD2,TGTGCCAGCAGCCTGGGGGGGAACAAAAACATTCAGTACTTC,CASSLGGNKNIQYF
.,TRBV7-3,TRBJ2-7,14,TRBD2,TGTGCCAGCAGCCCGGGACTAGCGGGAGACGAGCAGTACTTC,CASSPGLAGDEQYF
.,TRBV27,TRBJ1-2,13,.,TGTGCCAGCAGGCCAGACAGGCTTTATGGCTACACCTTC,CASRPDRLYGYTF
.,TRBV6-4,TRBJ2-3,14,TRBD2,TGTGCCAGCGCCCTAGCGGGGGGCACAGATACGCAGTATTTT,CASALAGGTDTQYF
.,TRBV29-1,TRBJ2-3,17,TRBD1,TGCAGCGTTGAAGATAAGAGACAGGGTATACGGGTAGATACGCAGTATTTT,CSVEDKRQGIRVDTQYF